This TCR beta chain was sequenced during a study of vaccination and CD4 T cells after COVID-19. As for the study in general: Taking of post-vaccine samples occurred a median about 72 days after dose two (range 14 to 241). Some control cultures received a CEFX pool, which served as the positive control. Others received an HIV-1 Nef pool or no peptide.

This clonotype was recorded a few times. The target antigen is unknown. An Oncomine TCR Beta short-read assay was used to sequence the DNA from cultured CD4+ T cells. It was from cultured CD4+ T cells that genomic DNA was extracted. TCRdb independently ran MiXCR on the PCR reads; one entry per CDR3 protein. The table records about 8,000 distinct CDR3 sequences, 36% of them present only once. V gave up 4 bases and J gave up 5 bases, with 15 bases separating them. The CDR3 length is 14 residues. Germline lookup yields CDR1 LNHNV and CDR2 YYDKDF (reference sequence). This sample's treatment: roughly 11-day PBMC culture with coronavirus spike peptide pools or control peptides (ViraFEST assay). From the unexposed donor, CD4+ T cells were collected ahead of the COVID-19 pandemic (2011-2018).

The sample comprised CD4+ T cells from blood, cultured in vitro. The receptor was isolated from a human donor in good health. The gene calls are TRBV15 and TRBJ2-7; TRBD1 is a possible D gene (6 bases). The CDR3 DNA reads as TGTGCCACCAGCACCCGGACAGATGGGAACGAGCAGTACTTC. Translation gives CATSTRTDGNEQYF. Based on the CDR3 plus reference TRBV15 and TRBJ2-7, the full variable domain is DAMVIQNPRYQVTQFGKPVTLSCSQTLNHNVMYWYQQKSSQAPKLLFHYYDKDFNNEADTPDNFQSRRPNTSFCFLDIRSPGLGDTAMYLCATSTRTDGNEQYFGPGTRLTVT.